The rows below give T cell receptor beta chains drawn from one sample of a study of immune cell composition in non-small cell lung cancer. Libraries were prepared by immunoSEQ multiplex PCR; TCRdb keeps only in-frame clonotypes and omits some of them. The sample consists of approximately 9,800 clones, around 68% of them appearing once. Sequenced sample: lung tumor tissue. These receptors all stem from a human donor with non-small cell lung cancer. The CDR3 runs from the conserved cysteine through the conserved F or W. The D gene is left open where the match is weak. Size is omitted from some rows. Given values are once, few, many or a class for expanded clones.

D	V	size	J	CDR3	DNA
-	TRBV2	-	TRBJ1-2	CASSEARSSSGYTF	TGTGCCAGCAGTGAGGCGCGTTCCTCTAGTGGCTACACCTTC
-	TRBV7-2	-	TRBJ1-3	CASSLAVRSSGNTIYF	TGTGCCAGCAGCTTAGCGGTTCGGAGCTCTGGAAACACCATATATTTT
-	TRBV5-1	once	TRBJ2-5	CASSSLTEETQYF	TGCGCCAGCAGCTCCCTCACGGAGGAGACCCAGTACTTC
-	TRBV28	-	TRBJ1-1	CASSSSNTLRDSNTEAFF	TGTGCCAGCAGTTCATCAAATACCCTCAGGGACTCGAACACTGAAGCTTTCTTT
TRBD1	TRBV4-1	-	TRBJ1-4	CASSRGTAPLEKLFF	TGCGCCAGCAGCCGCGGGACAGCCCCCTTGGAAAAACTGTTTTTT
-	TRBV5-1	few	TRBJ2-3	CASHSGEITDTQYF	TGCGCCAGCCATTCGGGGGAAATCACAGATACGCAGTATTTT
-	TRBV7-8	few	TRBJ1-2	CASSLEGPGARIVGYTF	TGTGCCAGCAGCTTAGAGGGCCCAGGGGCAAGAATAGTGGGCTACACCTTC
-	TRBV10-2	-	TRBJ2-7	CASSKGYYEQYF	TGCGCCAGCAGTAAGGGCTACTACGAGCAGTACTTC
-	TRBV21-1	-	TRBJ1-2	CASSKAGGQGDGYTF	TGTGCCAGCAGCAAAGCGGGAGGACAGGGAGATGGCTACACCTTC
-	TRBV19	-	TRBJ1-5	CASSGDYYSNQPQHF	TGTGCCAGTAGTGGGGACTACTATAGCAATCAGCCCCAGCATTTT
-	TRBV9	few	TRBJ2-3	CASSRGTDTQYF	TGTGCCAGCAGCCGAGGCACAGATACGCAGTATTTT
-	TRBV5-1	-	TRBJ1-6	CASSNSNSYNSPLHF	TGCGCCAGCAGCAACAGCAACAGCTATAATTCACCCCTCCACTTT
TRBD1	TRBV27	few	TRBJ2-2	CASSQRTGVTGELFF	TGTGCCAGCAGTCAGCGGACAGGGGTGACCGGGGAGCTGTTTTTT
-	TRBV7-2	few	TRBJ1-5	CASSLKWGNQPQHF	TGTGCCAGCAGCTTGAAGTGGGGCAATCAGCCCCAGCATTTT
-	TRBV11-3	-	TRBJ1-2	CASSLERAIGYTF	TGTGCCAGCAGCTTAGAGCGGGCGATTGGCTACACCTTC
-	TRBV7-9	-	TRBJ1-5	CASSLMGNQPQHF	TGTGCCAGCAGCTTAATGGGGAATCAGCCCCAGCATTTT
-	TRBV25-1	-	TRBJ1-5	CASSAHAQGPPQHF	TGTGCCAGCAGTGCCCACGCCCAGGGTCCTCCCCAGCATTTT
TRBD1	TRBV9	-	TRBJ2-5	CASSVLSSRGRGETQYF	TGTGCCAGCAGCGTCCTATCCTCGAGGGGGCGAGGAGAGACCCAGTACTTC
-	TRBV21-1	-	TRBJ2-7	CASSNFRLTAYEQYF	TGTGCCAGCAGCAATTTTCGGTTAACAGCCTACGAGCAGTACTTC
TRBD1	TRBV28	-	TRBJ1-2	CASSVYRGDYGYTF	TGTGCCAGCAGTGTATACAGGGGCGACTATGGCTACACCTTC
-	TRBV28	-	TRBJ2-3	CASSFSVPTTDTQYF	TGTGCCAGCAGTTTCAGTGTGCCCACCACAGATACGCAGTATTTT
TRBD2	TRBV27	-	TRBJ2-2	CASRRGGNTNTGELFF	TGTGCCAGCAGACGGGGGGGCAATACGAACACCGGGGAGCTGTTTTTT
TRBD2	TRBV5-1	-	TRBJ2-3	CASSAPTSGGKDTQYF	TGCGCCAGCAGCGCACCGACTAGCGGGGGGAAAGATACGCAGTATTTT
TRBD2	TRBV5-4	-	TRBJ2-3	CASSLAPLAGVPSTDTQYF	TGTGCCAGCAGCTTGGCTCCACTAGCGGGGGTTCCCTCCACAGATACGCAGTATTTT
-	TRBV7-2	medium-sized	TRBJ1-2	CASSLGGNQYGYTF	TGTGCCAGCAGCCTTGGGGGGAATCAGTATGGCTACACCTTC
-	TRBV29-1	-	TRBJ1-5	CSVTQGGNQPQHF	TGCAGCGTTACACAGGGTGGCAATCAGCCCCAGCATTTT
TRBD1	TRBV28	-	TRBJ2-4	CASSQGTALAKNIQYF	TGTGCCAGCAGCCAGGGGACAGCGCTAGCCAAAAACATTCAGTACTTC
TRBD1	TRBV9	-	TRBJ2-3	CASSGRETGTDTQYF	TGTGCCAGCAGCGGACGAGAGACAGGGACCGATACGCAGTATTTT
-	TRBV11-3	medium-sized	TRBJ2-7	CASSLEGMAPEQYF	TGTGCCAGCAGCTTAGAAGGTATGGCACCTGAGCAGTACTTC
-	TRBV9	-	TRBJ2-3	CASSGGLGTDTQYF	TGTGCCAGCAGCGGCGGACTTGGCACAGATACGCAGTATTTT
-	TRBV7-2	-	TRBJ2-7	CASSLYRADEQYF	TGTGCCAGCAGCTTATACAGGGCGGACGAGCAGTACTTC
-	TRBV4-2	-	TRBJ1-1	CASSLGVNTEAFF	TGTGCCAGCAGCTTAGGAGTGAACACTGAAGCTTTCTTT
-	TRBV5-5	-	TRBJ2-7	CASSPRVADTYEQYF	TGTGCCAGCAGCCCCCGTGTAGCGGACACCTACGAGCAGTACTTC
TRBD2	TRBV7-3	medium-sized	TRBJ2-1	CASSLAPGLGWNEQFF	TGTGCCAGCAGCTTAGCTCCGGGACTAGGCTGGAATGAGCAGTTCTTC
-	TRBV5-4	once	TRBJ1-2	CASRTDLTGPGAYGYTF	TGTGCCAGCAGGACAGACCTTACAGGGCCTGGGGCCTATGGCTACACCTTC
-	TRBV11-3	-	TRBJ2-3	CASSLVAGSDTQYF	TGTGCCAGCAGCTTAGTGGCGGGTTCAGATACGCAGTATTTT
-	TRBV7-8	-	TRBJ1-4	CASRPRPNEKLFF	TGTGCCAGCAGGCCTCGACCCAATGAAAAACTGTTTTTT
TRBD1	TRBV18	-	TRBJ1-1	CASSPQTGRTEAFF	TGTGCCAGCTCACCGCAGACAGGGCGTACTGAAGCTTTCTTT
-	TRBV5-1	-	TRBJ1-1	CASRSQGKFSTEAFF	TGCGCCAGCAGAAGCCAGGGAAAGTTTTCCACTGAAGCTTTCTTT
TRBD1	TRBV5-1	few	TRBJ1-2	CASSYTGDYGYTF	TGCGCCAGCAGCTATACAGGGGACTATGGCTACACCTTC
-	TRBV5-6	-	TRBJ1-1	CASSLDVGMNTEAFF	TGTGCCAGCAGCTTGGATGTCGGAATGAACACTGAAGCTTTCTTT
-	TRBV5-1	once	TRBJ2-3	CASSLARSRASTDTQYF	TGCGCCAGCAGCTTGGCCCGGAGCCGAGCTAGCACAGATACGCAGTATTTT
-	TRBV29-1	-	TRBJ1-1	CSVDSQGRTEAFF	TGCAGCGTTGACAGTCAGGGGCGCACTGAAGCTTTCTTT
-	TRBV7-2	-	TRBJ1-4	CASSPSQATNEKLFF	TGTGCCAGCAGCCCTAGCCAGGCAACTAATGAAAAACTGTTTTTT
TRBD2	TRBV29-1	-	TRBJ2-1	CSVRGPTSGENNEQFF	TGCAGCGTCCGCGGCCCGACTAGCGGGGAGAACAATGAGCAGTTCTTC
-	TRBV4-1	-	TRBJ2-3	CASSHRQESDTQYF	TGCGCCAGCAGCCACCGACAGGAATCTGATACGCAGTATTTT
TRBD1	TRBV10-3	-	TRBJ2-7	CAISAGTGTYEQYF	TGTGCCATCAGTGCCGGGACAGGGACCTACGAGCAGTACTTC
-	TRBV15	-	TRBJ1-4	CATSRAKGSNEKLFF	TGTGCCACCAGCAGAGCGAAGGGTTCTAATGAAAAACTGTTTTTT
TRBD1	TRBV9	-	TRBJ1-1	CASSPKGAEEGTEAFF	TGTGCCAGCAGCCCGAAGGGGGCGGAAGAAGGCACTGAAGCTTTCTTT
-	TRBV7-2	-	TRBJ2-1	CASSRGRARGENEQFF	TGTGCCAGCAGCCGAGGGAGGGCCAGGGGAGAAAATGAGCAGTTCTTC
-	TRBV5-6	once	TRBJ2-1	CASSLVRGNEQFF	TGTGCCAGCAGCTTGGTTCGTGGCAATGAGCAGTTCTTC
TRBD1	TRBV7-2	-	TRBJ1-5	CASSSTGGDQPQHF	TGTGCCAGCAGCTCGACAGGGGGGGATCAGCCCCAGCATTTT
TRBD1	TRBV5-1	-	TRBJ2-5	CASRTGAGRETQYF	TGCGCCAGCAGGACAGGGGCGGGAAGGGAGACCCAGTACTTC